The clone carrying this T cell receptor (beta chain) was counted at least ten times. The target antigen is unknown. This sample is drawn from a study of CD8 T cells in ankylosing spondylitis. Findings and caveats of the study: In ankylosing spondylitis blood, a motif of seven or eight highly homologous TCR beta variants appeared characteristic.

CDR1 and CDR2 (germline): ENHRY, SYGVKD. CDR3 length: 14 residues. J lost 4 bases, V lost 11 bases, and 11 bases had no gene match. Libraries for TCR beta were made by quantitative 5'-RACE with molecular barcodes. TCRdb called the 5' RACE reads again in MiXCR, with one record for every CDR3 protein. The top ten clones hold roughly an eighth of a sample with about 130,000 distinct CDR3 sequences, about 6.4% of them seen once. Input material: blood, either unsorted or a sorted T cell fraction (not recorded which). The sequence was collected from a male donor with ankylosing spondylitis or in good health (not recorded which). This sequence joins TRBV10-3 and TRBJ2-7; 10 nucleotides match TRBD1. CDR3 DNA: TGTGCCGTATTGTACGGGACAGGGGTATACGAGCAGTACTTC. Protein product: CAVLYGTGVYEQYF.